This TCR beta chain was documented in a study of blood T cell repertoires in COVID-19. The overall study: Collection of acute and convalescent COVID-19 samples took place in the United States, Italy and Spain.

Germline-derived CDR1 and CDR2 are MNHEY and SMNVEV (reference sequence). The CDR3 is 15 residues long. The J segment lost 4 bases and the V segment lost 3 bases, leaving 7 bases of the junction unmatched. Assay: immunoSEQ multiplex PCR; the TCRdb copy retains only in-frame clones and omits some. This table has around 240,000 clones, around 84% appearing once. The material sequenced was peripheral blood. The chain combines TRBV27 with TRBJ2-3; 7 bases fit TRBD1. The receptor was derived from a woman aged 40 to 50 who had recovered from COVID-19. This CDR3 is CASSFRQGWADTQYF. The CDR3 DNA reads TGTGCCAGCAGTTTCCGACAGGGTTGGGCAGATACGCAGTATTTT.